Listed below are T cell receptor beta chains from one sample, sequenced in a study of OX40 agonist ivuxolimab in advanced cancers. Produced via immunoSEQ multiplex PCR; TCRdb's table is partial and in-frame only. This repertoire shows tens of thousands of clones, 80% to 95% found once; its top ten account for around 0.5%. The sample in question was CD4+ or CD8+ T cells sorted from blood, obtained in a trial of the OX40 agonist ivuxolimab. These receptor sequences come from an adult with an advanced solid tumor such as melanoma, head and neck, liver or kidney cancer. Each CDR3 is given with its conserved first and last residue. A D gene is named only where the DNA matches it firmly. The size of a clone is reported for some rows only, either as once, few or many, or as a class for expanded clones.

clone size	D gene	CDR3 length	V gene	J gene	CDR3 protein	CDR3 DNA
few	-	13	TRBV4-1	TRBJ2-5	CASSLDPRGTQYF	TGCGCCAGCAGCCTAGACCCTCGGGGGACCCAGTACTTC
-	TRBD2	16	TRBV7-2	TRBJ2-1	CASSLIPSGSGNEQFF	TGTGCCAGCAGCTTAATCCCTAGCGGGAGTGGCAATGAGCAGTTCTTC
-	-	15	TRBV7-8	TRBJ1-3	CASSSDQVLGNTIYF	TGTGCCAGCAGCTCGGACCAGGTACTTGGAAACACCATATATTTT
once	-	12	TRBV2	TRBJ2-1	CASRRDNNEQFF	TGTGCCAGCAGGAGGGATAACAATGAGCAGTTCTTC
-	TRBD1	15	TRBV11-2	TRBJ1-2	CASSLGGQSRYGYTF	TGTGCCAGCAGCTTAGGGGGACAGTCACGCTATGGCTACACCTTC
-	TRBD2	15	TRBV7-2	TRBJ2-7	CASSLGSSGSYEQYF	TGTGCCAGCAGCTTAGGGTCTAGCGGCTCCTACGAGCAGTACTTC
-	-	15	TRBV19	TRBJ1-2	CASSAGLLPLGGYTF	TGTGCCAGTAGTGCGGGACTCCTACCCCTCGGTGGCTACACCTTC
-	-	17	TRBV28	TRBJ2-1	CASLPPGQGHLGNEQFF	TGTGCCAGCCTCCCGCCCGGGCAGGGCCACTTGGGGAATGAGCAGTTCTTC
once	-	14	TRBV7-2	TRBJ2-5	CASSLVVQQETQYF	TGTGCCAGCAGCTTAGTCGTACAGCAAGAGACCCAGTACTTC
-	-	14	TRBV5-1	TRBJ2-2	CASSKMGEGGELFF	TGCGCCAGCTCCAAAATGGGCGAAGGCGGGGAGCTGTTTTTT
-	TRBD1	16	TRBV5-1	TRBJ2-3	CASSLMTGGVTDTQYF	TGCGCCAGCAGCCTCATGACAGGGGGAGTCACAGATACGCAGTATTTT
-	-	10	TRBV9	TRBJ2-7	CASIAYEQYF	TGTGCCTCGATAGCCTACGAGCAGTACTTC
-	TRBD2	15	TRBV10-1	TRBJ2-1	CASSDPSGVYNEQFF	TGCGCCAGCAGTGATCCCAGCGGGGTTTACAATGAGCAGTTCTTC
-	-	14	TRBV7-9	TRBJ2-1	CASSLAGGYNEQFF	TGTGCCAGCAGCTTAGCGGGAGGTTACAATGAGCAGTTCTTC
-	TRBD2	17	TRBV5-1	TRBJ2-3	CASSRTTSGYTTDTQYF	TGCGCCAGCAGCCGGACAACTAGCGGGTACACCACAGATACGCAGTATTTT
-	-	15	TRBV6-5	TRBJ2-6	CASSKIMTGANVLTF	TGTGCCAGCAGTAAAATAATGACTGGGGCCAACGTCCTGACTTTC
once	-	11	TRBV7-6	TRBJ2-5	CASSSSETQYF	TGTGCCAGCAGCTCTTCTGAGACCCAGTACTTC
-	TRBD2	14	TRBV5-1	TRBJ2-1	CASSFAGGHYEQFF	TGCGCCAGCAGCTTTGCGGGAGGGCACTATGAGCAGTTCTTC
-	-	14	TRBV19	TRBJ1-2	CASSTTGKNYGYTF	TGTGCCAGTAGTACCACCGGGAAAAACTATGGCTACACCTTC
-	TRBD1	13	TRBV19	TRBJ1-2	CASSRQGTNGYTF	TGTGCCAGTAGTAGACAGGGGACTAATGGCTACACCTTC
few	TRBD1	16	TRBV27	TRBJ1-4	CASSLSRGQGTEKLFF	TGTGCCAGCAGTTTATCGAGAGGACAGGGAACGGAAAAACTGTTTTTT
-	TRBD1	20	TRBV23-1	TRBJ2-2	CASSQNRGPQPYANTGELFF	TGCGCCAGCAGTCAAAACAGGGGGCCCCAGCCCTACGCTAACACCGGGGAGCTGTTTTTT
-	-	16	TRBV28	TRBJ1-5	CASHRDILYSNQPQHF	TGTGCCAGCCACCGGGACATCCTTTATAGCAATCAGCCCCAGCATTTT
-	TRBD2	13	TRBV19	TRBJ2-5	CATGLAGEQTQYF	TGTGCCACGGGACTAGCGGGAGAACAGACCCAGTACTTC
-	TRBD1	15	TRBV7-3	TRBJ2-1	CASSPGQGLLGEQFF	TGTGCCAGCAGCCCCGGACAGGGATTGTTGGGTGAGCAGTTCTTC
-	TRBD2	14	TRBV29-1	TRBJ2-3	CSAATSGSTDTQYF	TGCAGCGCTGCGACTAGCGGGAGCACAGATACGCAGTATTTT
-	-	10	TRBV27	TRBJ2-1	CASSFPEQFF	TGTGCCAGCAGTTTCCCCGAGCAGTTCTTC
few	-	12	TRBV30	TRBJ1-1	CAWSVLRGRAFF	TGTGCCTGGAGTGTACTTCGGGGGAGGGCTTTCTTT
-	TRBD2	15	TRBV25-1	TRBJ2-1	CASSVGLAGVNEQFF	TGTGCCAGCAGTGTCGGACTAGCGGGAGTTAATGAGCAGTTCTTC
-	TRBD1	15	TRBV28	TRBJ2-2	CASSRTTGAGGELFF	TGTGCCAGCAGCCGAACAACAGGGGCCGGCGGGGAGCTGTTTTTT
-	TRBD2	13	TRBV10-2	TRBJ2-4	CASGREGVNIQYF	TGCGCCAGCGGGAGGGAGGGTGTGAACATTCAGTACTTC
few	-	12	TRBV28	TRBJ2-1	CATMRGKNEQFF	TGTGCCACCATGCGGGGTAAGAATGAGCAGTTCTTC
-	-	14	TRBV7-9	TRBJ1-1	CASSKPGRNTEAFF	TGTGCCAGCAGCAAACCGGGGAGGAACACTGAAGCTTTCTTT
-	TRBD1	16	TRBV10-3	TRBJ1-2	CAISEAGTGENYGYTF	TGTGCCATCAGTGAGGCCGGGACAGGGGAAAACTATGGCTACACCTTC
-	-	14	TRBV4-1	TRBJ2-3	CASSKALGSDTQYF	TGCGCCAGCAGCAAAGCCCTGGGGTCAGATACGCAGTATTTT
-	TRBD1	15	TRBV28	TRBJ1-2	CATLVGTGVLGGYTF	TGTGCCACCCTAGTAGGGACAGGGGTTCTTGGTGGCTACACCTTC
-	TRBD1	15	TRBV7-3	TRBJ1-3	CASSPTGGSGNTIYF	TGTGCCAGCAGCCCAACAGGGGGGTCGGGAAACACCATATATTTT
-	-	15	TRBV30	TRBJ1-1	CAWGSRDRSNTEAFF	TGTGCCTGGGGGAGCCGGGACCGAAGTAACACTGAAGCTTTCTTT
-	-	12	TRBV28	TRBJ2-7	CASKQGLYEQYF	TGTGCCAGCAAACAGGGCCTCTACGAGCAGTACTTC
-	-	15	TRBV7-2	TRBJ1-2	CASSLASAGPHGYTF	TGTGCCAGCAGCTTAGCCTCAGCAGGGCCTCATGGCTACACCTTC
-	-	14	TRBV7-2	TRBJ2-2	CASSSRVGAGELFF	TGTGCCAGCAGTTCCAGGGTGGGGGCCGGGGAGCTGTTTTTT
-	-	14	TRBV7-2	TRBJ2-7	CASSFDYLSYEQYF	TGTGCCAGCAGCTTCGACTATCTCTCCTACGAGCAGTACTTC
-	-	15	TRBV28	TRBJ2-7	CASSFGRNPSYEQYF	TGTGCCAGCAGTTTCGGCAGGAACCCATCCTACGAGCAGTACTTC
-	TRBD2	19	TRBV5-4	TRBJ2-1	CASSQGGGLAGSSYNEQFF	TGTGCCAGCAGTCAAGGAGGGGGACTAGCGGGAAGCTCCTACAATGAGCAGTTCTTC
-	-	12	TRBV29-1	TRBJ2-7	CSVIDSRLEQYF	TGCAGCGTTATAGACTCAAGGCTCGAGCAGTACTTC
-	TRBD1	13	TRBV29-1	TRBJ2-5	CSVAGTGGDPQYF	TGCAGCGTGGCCGGGACAGGGGGCGATCCGCAGTACTTC
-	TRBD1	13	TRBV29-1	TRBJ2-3	CSEAGTGADTQYF	TGCAGCGAAGCCGGGACAGGGGCAGATACGCAGTATTTT
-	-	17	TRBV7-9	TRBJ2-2	CASSLVGATRAAGELFF	TGTGCCAGCAGCTTAGTAGGAGCGACTAGGGCAGCCGGGGAGCTGTTTTTT
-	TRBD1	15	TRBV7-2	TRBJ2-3	CASSLTGVGTDTQYF	TGTGCCAGCAGCCTGACAGGGGTAGGCACAGATACGCAGTATTTT